These 15 T cell receptor beta chains came from one sample sequenced in a study of blood T cells in healthy people across ages. It was with a sample-barcoded 5' primer and a J-beta primer mix that a second PCR of about 6 to 12 cycles was run. TCRdb recomputed calls from the 5' RACE reads with MiXCR, one row per CDR3 protein. The table has roughly 800,000 distinct CDR3 sequences, roughly 50% seen once. Input material: blood. These receptors originate from an elderly man in good health.

This clonotype has just a few counts. This rearrangement joins TRBV7-2 to TRBJ2-1; D unclear. Trimming took 4 bases from V and 15 from J, leaving 22 bases between them. Germline-derived CDR1 and CDR2 are SGHTA and FQGNSA. There are 14 residues in the CDR3. In DNA form, the CDR3 reads TGTGCCAGCAGCTCCCCCCTTGGCACAAAACCAGGGTTCTTC. This sequence encodes CASSSPLGTKPGFF. Full variable domain (rest looked up from reference TRBV7-2 and TRBJ2-1): GAGVSQSPSNKVTEKGKDVELRCDPISGHTALYWYRQSLGQGLEFLIYFQGNSAPDKSGLPSDRFSAERTGGSVSTLTIQRTQQEDSAVYLCASSSPLGTKPGFFGPGTRLTVL.

V gene TRBV5-1 combines with J gene TRBJ2-7; D is ambiguous. The CDR3 length is 15 residues. Trimming took off 5 bases at V and 3 bases at J, with 18 bases between the two ends. CDR1 and CDR2 (germline): SGHRS, YFSETQ. DNA for the CDR3: TGCGCCAGCAGGTCGTTTGGTGTAGGGAACTACGAGCAGTACTTC. Translating gives CASRSFGVGNYEQYF.

This clonotype was counted once. The J gene is TRBJ2-3, the V gene TRBV20-1; 11 bases agree with TRBD2. After removal of 1 base from V and 2 bases from J, the junction contained 8 bases not matched to a gene. Germline lookup yields CDR1 DFQATT and CDR2 SNEGSKA (reference sequence). This CDR3 is built from 17 residues. CDR3 in DNA: TGCAGTGCTAGAGCCGGATCTAGCGGGAGGACCACAGATACGCAGTATTTT. Translated: CSARAGSSGRTTDTQYF.

V usage is TRBV7-2 and J usage is TRBJ1-5; no clear D. Germline V lookup: CDR1 SGHTA, CDR2 FQGNSA. V lost 5 bases to trimming and J lost 0 bases, with 14 bases between them. There are 16 residues in the CDR3. The CDR3 here is CASSKRTGDSNQPQHF. CDR3 DNA sequence: TGTGCCAGCAGCAAAAGGACGGGTGATAGCAATCAGCCCCAGCATTTT.

This rearrangement joins TRBV10-3 to TRBJ2-5; D possibly matches TRBD1 or TRBD2 (5 bases each). The end of the DNA is better explained by TRBJ2-7, so the J call may be wrong. Germline V gene sequence: CDR1 ENHRY, CDR2 SYGVKD. This CDR3 comprises 14 residues. The DNA for the CDR3 is TGTGCCATCAGATACGGGACCCCCGGGTACGAGCAGTACTTC. Its translation: CAIRYGTPGYEQYF.

J is TRBJ2-2 and V is TRBV6-1; TRBD1 is a possible D gene (6 bases). CDR3 length equals 17 residues. In germline, CDR1 is MNHNS, CDR2 SASEGT. The V and J ends lost 6 bases and 2 bases respectively, with 19 bases between them. CDR3 sequence: CASSPTPRDTNTGELFF. The CDR3 DNA sequence: TGTGCCAGCAGCCCGACTCCCCGGGACACTAACACCGGGGAGCTGTTTTTT.

The chain combines TRBV6-5 with TRBJ1-6; D is perhaps TRBD1 (5 bases). This CDR3 has 16 amino acids. V was trimmed by 6 bases and J by 0 bases, leaving 12 bases between them. Per the germline V gene, CDR1 is MNHEY and CDR2 is SVGAGI. The CDR3 DNA follows: TGTGCCAGCAGACCCCAGGGAAGCTCCTATAATTCACCCCTCCACTTT. Its protein product is CASRPQGSSYNSPLHF.

Turning to this clonotype: Since a far larger clone is one base different, this is likely a read error. The chain recombines TRBV12-3 or TRBV12-4 with TRBJ2-5; no clear D gene. Trimming took 7 bases from V and 1 from J, leaving 4 bases between them. The CDR3 has 11 amino acids. As DNA, the CDR3 is TGTGCCAGCACCCTCCAAGAGACCCAGTACTTC. Translating gives CASTLQETQYF.

In its sample, this clonotype was seen a few times. The chain combines TRBV27 with TRBJ2-3, with 7 nucleotides matching TRBD2. Trimming at V came to 3 bases and at J to 8 bases, leaving 11 bases not matched to a gene. The CDR3 runs 15 residues. Germline values: CDR1 MNHEY, CDR2 SMNVEV (reference sequence). DNA for the CDR3: TGTGCCAGCAGTTTGGGTTCGGGAGGAACAAGTACGCAGTATTTT. It is translated as CASSLGSGGTSTQYF.

The gene calls are TRBV7-9 and TRBJ2-5, with TRBD2 identical over 7 bases. Per the germline V gene, CDR1 is SEHNR and CDR2 is FQNEAQ (reference sequence). With 6 bases clipped from V and 2 bases from J, the junction kept 12 bases outside the gene matches. The CDR3 is 16 residues long. CDR3 region: CASRRVGGIRQETQYF. CDR3 DNA sequence: TGTGCCAGCAGGCGGGTGGGAGGGATCCGACAAGAGACCCAGTACTTC.

The gene calls are TRBV20-1 and TRBJ2-5; 14 bases are a match to TRBD2. Gene TRBJ2-7 matches the end of the DNA better, so the J call may be wrong. There are 15 residues in the CDR3. Germline loops: CDR1 DFQATT, CDR2 SNEGSKA (reference sequence). The CDR3 DNA follows: TGCAGTGCTTTCTCCGGGACTAGCGGGAGTTACGAGCAGTACTTC. It codes for CSAFSGTSGSYEQYF.

This clonotype occurred a few times. This chain joins TRBV28 and TRBJ2-6, with D unclear. The CDR3 consists of 16 residues. The V gene lost 6 bases and the J gene lost 0 bases, with 12 bases spanning the gap. The germline V gene has CDR1 MDHEN and CDR2 SYDVKM. CDR3 nucleotides: TGTGCCAGCAGATCTCCCGCCCGCTCTGGGGCCAACGTCCTGACTTTC. It encodes CASRSPARSGANVLTF.

The chain has TRBV3-1 and TRBJ1-4; D ambiguous. Germline V gene data show CDR1 as LGHDT and CDR2 as YNNKEL (reference sequence). This CDR3 is built from 14 residues. Trimming pared 1 base from V and 8 bases from J, leaving 11 bases between. The CDR3 DNA reads as TGTGCCAGCAGCCAAGGGTCACGAAGGGAAAAACTGTTTTTT. The encoded protein is CASSQGSRREKLFF.

The V and J genes are TRBV6-5 and TRBJ1-2, with D tentatively TRBD1 (6 bases). This CDR3 spans 15 amino acids. Trimming pared 5 bases from V and 5 bases from J, leaving 18 bases between. In germline, CDR1 is MNHEY, CDR2 SVGAGI. CDR3: CASSPGGAGKYGYTF. Here the CDR3 DNA reads TGTGCCAGCAGTCCCGGGGGGGCCGGCAAATATGGCTACACCTTC.

CDR3 nucleotides: TGCAGTGCATATGGGGCGGGAGCAGCCTACAATGAGCAGTTCTTC. It translates to CSAYGAGAAYNEQFF. The chain is built from TRBV20-1 and TRBJ2-1; 7 nucleotides line up with TRBD2. V shed 6 bases and J 2 bases; nucleotides not matched to a gene: 10. CDR3 length: 15 residues. Germline values: CDR1 DFQATT, CDR2 SNEGSKA (reference sequence).